This is a list of T cell receptor beta chains from one sample in a study of blood T cell repertoires in COVID-19. Clones were sequenced by immunoSEQ multiplex PCR, and TCRdb holds only the in-frame ones, with some missing. The table lists 300,000 to 450,000 clones, around 87% of them singletons, with around 1.9% in the top ten. The specimen sequenced was PBMCs or T cells enriched from blood (not recorded which). These receptors all stem from a man between 35 and 55 years old in a cohort exposed to, infected with or recovered from COVID-19 (not recorded which). Both conserved end residues are part of each CDR3. The D gene is left open where the match is weak. Some rows mark clone size as missing; the rest say once, few, many or name a class of expanded clone.

cdr3_aa cdr3_nt clone_size v_call d_call j_call
CASSAVNRDTEAFF TGTGCCAGCAGCGCCGTGAATCGGGACACTGAAGCTTTCTTT - TRBV9 - TRBJ1-1
CASGGRGTEPSDLHF TGTGCCAGTGGAGGGCGGGGGACGGAACCCTCGGACCTCCACTTT - TRBV6-5 - TRBJ1-6
CASSQDGLVAEQFF TGTGCCAGCAGCCAAGATGGGCTCGTCGCTGAGCAGTTCTTC - TRBV4-2 - TRBJ2-1
CASSFHQLGRGTEAFF TGTGCCAGCAGTTTTCATCAGCTGGGGAGGGGTACTGAAGCTTTCTTT - TRBV27 - TRBJ1-1
CASSLDVGGGAMGDSYEQYF TGTGCCAGCAGCTTGGATGTTGGAGGGGGCGCCATGGGGGACTCCTACGAGCAGTACTTC - TRBV5-4 - TRBJ2-7
CASSRDSHNSPLHF TGTGCCAGTAGTCGGGACAGCCATAATTCACCCCTCCACTTT - TRBV19 TRBD1 TRBJ1-6
CASSLGQGAVNEQYF TGTGCCAGCAGCTTGGGACAGGGGGCCGTAAACGAGCAGTACTTC - TRBV7-9 TRBD1 TRBJ2-7
CASSLGIAGDWDTQYF TGTGCCAGCAGCTTGGGCATAGCGGGAGATTGGGATACGCAGTATTTT - TRBV5-8 TRBD2 TRBJ2-3
CASSPSLFLAGGETQYF TGCGCCAGCAGCCCGAGCTTGTTTCTAGCGGGAGGAGAGACCCAGTACTTC - TRBV5-1 TRBD2 TRBJ2-5
CASSLGGKETQYF TGCGCCAGCAGCTTGGGAGGGAAGGAGACCCAGTACTTC - TRBV5-1 - TRBJ2-5
CASTSGSYNEQFF TGTGCCAGCACTAGCGGGTCCTACAATGAGCAGTTCTTC - TRBV25-1 TRBD2 TRBJ2-1
CASSSIGTGEREKLFF TGTGCCAGCAGCTCGATTGGGACAGGGGAACGGGAAAAACTGTTTTTT - TRBV7-9 TRBD1 TRBJ1-4
CASSATGGTEAFF TGTGCCAGCAGCGCGACAGGGGGGACTGAAGCTTTCTTT - TRBV9 TRBD1 TRBJ1-1
CASSYERREQFF TGTGCCAGCAGCTACGAGCGTCGTGAGCAGTTCTTC - TRBV7-9 - TRBJ2-1
CAISDRASQPQHF TGTGCCATCAGTGACAGGGCAAGTCAGCCCCAGCATTTT few TRBV10-3 - TRBJ1-5
CASSLLASSSYEQYF TGTGCCAGCAGCTTACTAGCTTCTAGCTCCTACGAGCAGTACTTC - TRBV11-2 - TRBJ2-7
CASSLGSYEQYF TGTGCCAGCAGCTTAGGGAGCTACGAGCAGTACTTC - TRBV7-9 - TRBJ2-7
CASSQEGTGRGYNEQFF TGTGCCAGCAGCCAAGAGGGAACCGGGAGAGGTTACAATGAGCAGTTCTTC - TRBV4-2 - TRBJ2-1
CASGLQGFYTDTQYF TGTGCTAGTGGTTTGCAGGGTTTTTACACAGATACGCAGTATTTT - TRBV12-5 - TRBJ2-3
CASSQGAQPQHF TGTGCCAGCAGCCAAGGGGCTCAGCCCCAGCATTTT - TRBV3-1/TRBV3-2 - TRBJ1-5
CASSGTGLSGANVLTF TGTGCCAGCAGCGGGACAGGGCTATCTGGGGCCAACGTCCTGACTTTC - TRBV3-1/TRBV3-2 TRBD1 TRBJ2-6
CASSLGLAGMETQYF TGTGCCAGCAGCTTAGGCCTAGCGGGAATGGAGACCCAGTACTTC - TRBV7-9 TRBD2 TRBJ2-5
CAISEPGTEQETQYF TGTGCCATCAGTGAGCCCGGGACAGAGCAAGAGACCCAGTACTTC - TRBV10-3 TRBD1 TRBJ2-5
CASSLELAGHYEQYF TGTGCCAGCAGTTTGGAACTAGCGGGACACTACGAGCAGTACTTC - TRBV28 TRBD2 TRBJ2-7
CASSLRQGQEKLFF TGCGCCAGCAGCCTGAGACAGGGTCAAGAAAAACTGTTTTTT - TRBV5-1 TRBD1 TRBJ1-4
CASSLNGLRFSGNTIYF TGTGCCAGCAGTTTAAACGGACTCAGATTCTCTGGAAACACCATATATTTT - TRBV28 - TRBJ1-3
CSVEDPTSGRWNEQFF TGCAGCGTTGAAGATCCGACTAGCGGGAGGTGGAATGAGCAGTTCTTC - TRBV29-1 TRBD2 TRBJ2-1
CASSLDFQETQYF TGTGCCAGCAGTTTAGACTTCCAAGAGACCCAGTACTTC - TRBV27 - TRBJ2-5
CASRVDRGLNTEAFF TGTGCCAGCAGGGTTGACAGGGGACTGAACACTGAAGCTTTCTTT few TRBV6-5 TRBD1 TRBJ1-1
CASRQQGVYGYTF TGTGCCAGCAGACAACAGGGGGTCTATGGCTACACCTTC once TRBV2 TRBD1 TRBJ1-2
CASSPRSGKYEQYF TGTGCCAGCTCACCACGATCCGGGAAGTACGAGCAGTACTTC once TRBV18 - TRBJ2-7
CASSYSSPRTPFEQYF TGTGCCAGCAGTTACTCGAGTCCCCGGACACCTTTCGAGCAGTACTTC - TRBV6-5 - TRBJ2-7
CASSLAGQEVGEQYF TGTGCCAGCAGCTTAGCTGGACAGGAGGTGGGAGAGCAGTACTTC - TRBV7-6 TRBD1 TRBJ2-7
CASSQESDTQYF TGTGCCAGCAGCCAGGAGTCTGATACGCAGTATTTT - TRBV3-1/TRBV3-2 - TRBJ2-3
CASSTDISYEQYF TGTGCCAGCAGCACGGACATTTCCTACGAGCAGTACTTC - TRBV6-5 - TRBJ2-7
CASRLSQSGTSGSLGSYEQYF TGTGCAAGTCGCTTATCCCAATCCGGGACTAGCGGGAGTCTTGGCTCCTACGAGCAGTACTTC - TRBV12-2 - TRBJ2-7
CASSTYTGGPQETQYF TGTGCCAGTAGTACCTATACAGGGGGACCCCAAGAGACCCAGTACTTC - TRBV19 TRBD1 TRBJ2-5
CASGSLAGDSNEQFF TGTGCTAGTGGGTCCCTAGCGGGAGATAGCAATGAGCAGTTCTTC - TRBV12-5 TRBD2 TRBJ2-1
CASSFTSGSDTQYF TGTGCCAGCAGTTTCACTAGCGGGTCAGATACGCAGTATTTT few TRBV7-2 TRBD2 TRBJ2-3
CASSPGGGLQETQYF TGTGCCAGCTCACCAGGCGGGGGGCTACAAGAGACCCAGTACTTC once TRBV18 TRBD2 TRBJ2-5
CASSPALTAGEEKLFF TGTGCCAGCTCACCAGCCCTGACCGCGGGGGAAGAAAAACTGTTTTTT - TRBV18 - TRBJ1-4
CASSQLSGERYEQYF TGTGCCAGCAGCCAACTTTCGGGAGAAAGGTACGAGCAGTACTTC - TRBV4-2 - TRBJ2-7
CASSLSGTGRPLAKNIQYF TGTGCCAGCAGCTTAAGTGGGACAGGCCGTCCGCTAGCCAAAAACATTCAGTACTTC - TRBV11-2 TRBD1 TRBJ2-4
CASSQELGLAGVSGELFF TGCGCCAGCAGCCAAGAGTTGGGGCTAGCGGGAGTATCCGGGGAGCTGTTTTTT - TRBV4-1 TRBD2 TRBJ2-2